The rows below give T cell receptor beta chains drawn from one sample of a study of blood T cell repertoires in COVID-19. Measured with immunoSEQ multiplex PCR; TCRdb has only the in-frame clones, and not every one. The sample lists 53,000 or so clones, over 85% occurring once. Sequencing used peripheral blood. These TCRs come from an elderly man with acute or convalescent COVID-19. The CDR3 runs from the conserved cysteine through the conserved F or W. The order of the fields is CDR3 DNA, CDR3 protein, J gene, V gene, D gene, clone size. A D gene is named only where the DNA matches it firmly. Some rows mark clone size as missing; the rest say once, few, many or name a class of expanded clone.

cdr3_nt: TGTGCCAGCAGCCAGAGACAGGGGGCGCACACCGGGGAGCTGTTTTTT; cdr3_aa: CASSQRQGAHTGELFF; j_call: TRBJ2-2; v_call: TRBV2; d_call: TRBD1; clone_size: -
cdr3_nt: TGCGCCAGCAGCTTGCAACTAGCGGGGATGGAGACCCAGTACTTC; cdr3_aa: CASSLQLAGMETQYF; j_call: TRBJ2-5; v_call: TRBV5-1; d_call: TRBD2; clone_size: -
cdr3_nt: TGTGCCAGCAGTAAACAAGGACAGTTCCTCGCGAACACCGGGGAGCTGTTTTTT; cdr3_aa: CASSKQGQFLANTGELFF; j_call: TRBJ2-2; v_call: TRBV5-4; d_call: -; clone_size: -
cdr3_nt: TGCGCCAGGCCCACGCGGGGGAATACCTACAATGAGCAGTTCTTC; cdr3_aa: CARPTRGNTYNEQFF; j_call: TRBJ2-1; v_call: TRBV5-1; d_call: TRBD2; clone_size: -
cdr3_nt: TGTGCCAGCAGCAGGACGGGAGGGGAGCAGTTCTTC; cdr3_aa: CASSRTGGEQFF; j_call: TRBJ2-1; v_call: TRBV13; d_call: TRBD2; clone_size: once
cdr3_nt: TGTGCCAGCAGCCAAGGGGCTCTCATGAACACTGAAGCTTTCTTT; cdr3_aa: CASSQGALMNTEAFF; j_call: TRBJ1-1; v_call: TRBV3-1/TRBV3-2; d_call: -; clone_size: -
cdr3_nt: TGTGCCAGCAGCCAATCGGGTAGGCAGGGGGCCGGCTACACCTTC; cdr3_aa: CASSQSGRQGAGYTF; j_call: TRBJ1-2; v_call: TRBV16; d_call: TRBD1; clone_size: once
cdr3_nt: TGTGCCAGCAGCCAAGAAACTCGACAGCACTATGGCTACACCTTC; cdr3_aa: CASSQETRQHYGYTF; j_call: TRBJ1-2; v_call: TRBV3-1/TRBV3-2; d_call: -; clone_size: -
cdr3_nt: TGTGCCATCAGTGAGTCGTCCGGGACAGTCACAAAAGAGACCCAGTACTTC; cdr3_aa: CAISESSGTVTKETQYF; j_call: TRBJ2-5; v_call: TRBV10-3; d_call: TRBD1; clone_size: -
cdr3_nt: TGTGCCAGCAGTTACCCCGGGACACCCCTCCACTTT; cdr3_aa: CASSYPGTPLHF; j_call: TRBJ1-6; v_call: TRBV6-5; d_call: -; clone_size: -
cdr3_nt: TGTGCCAGCAGCTTACAGGGCCAGGTCGGGACCCAGTACTTC; cdr3_aa: CASSLQGQVGTQYF; j_call: TRBJ2-5; v_call: TRBV5-8; d_call: -; clone_size: -
cdr3_nt: TGTGCCAGCAGCTTGGTCGGAGGGATCGGCACCGGGGAGCTGTTTTTT; cdr3_aa: CASSLVGGIGTGELFF; j_call: TRBJ2-2; v_call: TRBV5-4; d_call: -; clone_size: -
cdr3_nt: TGTGCCATCAGTTATACGACTGACTACAATGAGCAGTTCTTC; cdr3_aa: CAISYTTDYNEQFF; j_call: TRBJ2-1; v_call: TRBV10-3; d_call: -; clone_size: once
cdr3_nt: TGTGCCTGGGGCCGTGGCAATCAGCCCCAGCATTTT; cdr3_aa: CAWGRGNQPQHF; j_call: TRBJ1-5; v_call: TRBV30; d_call: -; clone_size: -
cdr3_nt: TGTGCCAGCACCGCGGACAGTCAATGGCAGTTCTTC; cdr3_aa: CASTADSQWQFF; j_call: TRBJ2-1; v_call: TRBV19; d_call: -; clone_size: once
cdr3_nt: TGCAGCGGTCAGGGGGCCTACGAGCAGTACTTC; cdr3_aa: CSGQGAYEQYF; j_call: TRBJ2-7; v_call: TRBV29-1; d_call: TRBD1; clone_size: -